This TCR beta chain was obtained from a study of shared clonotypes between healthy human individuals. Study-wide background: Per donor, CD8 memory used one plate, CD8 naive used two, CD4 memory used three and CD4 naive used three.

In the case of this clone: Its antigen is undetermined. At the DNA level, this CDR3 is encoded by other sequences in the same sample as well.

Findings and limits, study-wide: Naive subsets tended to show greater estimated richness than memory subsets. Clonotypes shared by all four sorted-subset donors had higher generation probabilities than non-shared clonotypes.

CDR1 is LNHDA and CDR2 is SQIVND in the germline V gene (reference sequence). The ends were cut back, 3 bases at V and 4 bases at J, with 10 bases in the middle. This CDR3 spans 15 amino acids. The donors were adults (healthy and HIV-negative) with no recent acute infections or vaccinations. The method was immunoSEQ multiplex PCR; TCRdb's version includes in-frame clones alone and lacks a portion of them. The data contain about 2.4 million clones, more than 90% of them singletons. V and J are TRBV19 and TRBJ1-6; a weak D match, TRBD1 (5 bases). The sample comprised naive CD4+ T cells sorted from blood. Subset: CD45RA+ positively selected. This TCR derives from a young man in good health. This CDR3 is CASSIGTPYNSPLHF. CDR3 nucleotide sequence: TGTGCCAGTAGTATCGGGACGCCGTATAATTCACCCCTCCACTTT.